A selection of T cell receptor beta chains follows, all from one sample in a study of blood T cell repertoires in COVID-19. The table came from immunoSEQ multiplex PCR; TCRdb's copy has only in-frame clones and leaves some out. The sample gives more than 300,000 clones, roughly 89% of which show up once; over 8.5% is in the top ten. The sample taken for sequencing was PBMCs or T cells enriched from blood (not recorded which). The receptors were sampled from a woman aged 25 to 39 who had recovered from COVID-19. CDR3s include the opening cysteine and the closing phenylalanine or tryptophan. D genes are given only for firm matches. Some rows have no size entry. The others give once, few or many, or a class for an expanded clone.

V: TRBV28; size: once; J: TRBJ2-7; D: TRBD2; CDR3: CASSTPTSGSIYEQYF; DNA: TGTGCCAGCAGTACCCCGACTAGCGGGAGTATCTACGAGCAGTACTTC
V: TRBV19; size: .; J: TRBJ1-1; D: .; CDR3: CASSISRDTEAFF; DNA: TGTGCCAGTAGTATTAGCAGGGACACTGAAGCTTTCTTT
V: TRBV3-1/TRBV3-2; size: .; J: TRBJ1-2; D: TRBD1; CDR3: CASRLGQDNYGYTF; DNA: TGTGCCAGCAGGCTGGGACAGGATAACTATGGCTACACCTTC
V: TRBV29-1; size: .; J: TRBJ1-2; D: .; CDR3: CAIFTGYYGYTF; DNA: TGCGCCATTTTTACAGGGTACTATGGCTACACCTTC
V: TRBV18; size: once; J: TRBJ2-1; D: TRBD1; CDR3: CASSPGQGYEQFF; DNA: TGTGCCAGCTCACCAGGACAGGGGTATGAGCAGTTCTTC
V: TRBV28; size: .; J: TRBJ1-2; D: TRBD1; CDR3: CASRRQGLGNYGYTF; DNA: TGTGCCAGCAGACGACAGGGGTTGGGAAACTATGGCTACACCTTC
V: TRBV18; size: .; J: TRBJ2-2; D: .; CDR3: CASSPGQGGTGELFF; DNA: TGTGCCAGCTCACCTGGACAGGGAGGGACCGGGGAGCTGTTTTTT
V: TRBV10-3; size: many; J: TRBJ1-1; D: TRBD1; CDR3: CAITGQGPEAFF; DNA: TGTGCCATCACCGGACAGGGGCCTGAAGCTTTCTTT
V: TRBV6-5; size: .; J: TRBJ1-5; D: TRBD1; CDR3: CASSLDRGSNQPQHF; DNA: TGTGCCAGCAGTCTAGACAGGGGGAGCAATCAGCCCCAGCATTTT
V: TRBV3-1/TRBV3-2; size: .; J: TRBJ2-7; D: .; CDR3: CASSQEGQGGGEQYF; DNA: TGTGCCAGCAGCCAAGAAGGCCAGGGCGGCGGCGAGCAGTACTTC
V: TRBV19; size: .; J: TRBJ2-4; D: .; CDR3: CASTGNGNIQYF; DNA: TGTGCCAGTACAGGGAATGGAAACATTCAGTACTTC
V: TRBV18; size: .; J: TRBJ2-3; D: TRBD2; CDR3: CASSPSGSFTDTQYF; DNA: TGTGCCAGCTCACCAAGCGGGAGTTTCACAGATACGCAGTATTTT
V: TRBV6-5; size: .; J: TRBJ1-2; D: TRBD1; CDR3: CASSPGTGRYGYTF; DNA: TGTGCCAGCAGCCCAGGGACAGGGCGTTATGGCTACACCTTC
V: TRBV29-1; size: .; J: TRBJ1-2; D: .; CDR3: CSVNQQRDYGYTF; DNA: TGCAGCGTTAATCAACAGAGAGACTATGGCTACACCTTC
V: TRBV12-3/TRBV12-4; size: .; J: TRBJ1-2; D: TRBD1; CDR3: CASSGGTGYGYTF; DNA: TGTGCCAGCAGTGGAGGGACAGGGTATGGCTACACCTTC
V: TRBV9; size: few; J: TRBJ1-5; D: TRBD1; CDR3: CASSAGGDRNQPQHF; DNA: TGTGCCAGCAGCGCGGGGGGGGACAGAAATCAGCCCCAGCATTTT
V: TRBV14; size: .; J: TRBJ1-4; D: TRBD1; CDR3: CASSQYGQDHEKLFF; DNA: TGTGCCAGCAGCCAATACGGACAGGACCATGAAAAACTGTTTTTT
V: TRBV19; size: .; J: TRBJ1-5; D: .; CDR3: CASSYGQGPKPQHF; DNA: TGTGCCAGTAGTTATGGGCAGGGTCCGAAGCCCCAGCATTTT
V: TRBV29-1; size: .; J: TRBJ1-1; D: .; CDR3: CSARNTEAFF; DNA: TGCAGCGCCCGGAACACTGAAGCTTTCTTT
V: TRBV27; size: .; J: TRBJ1-5; D: .; CDR3: CASSFRAGDQPQHF; DNA: TGTGCCAGCAGTTTTCGGGCAGGGGATCAGCCCCAGCATTTT
V: TRBV7-2; size: .; J: TRBJ2-3; D: .; CDR3: CASSWAGPSTDTQYF; DNA: TGTGCCAGCAGCTGGGCGGGGCCAAGCACAGATACGCAGTATTTT
V: TRBV4-3; size: .; J: TRBJ1-2; D: .; CDR3: CASSQDLVPRLHGYTF; DNA: TGCGCCAGCAGCCAAGACCTGGTGCCGAGACTACATGGCTACACCTTC
V: TRBV6-5; size: .; J: TRBJ1-1; D: .; CDR3: CASSRQEENTEAFF; DNA: TGTGCCAGCAGTCGGCAGGAAGAGAACACTGAAGCTTTCTTT
V: TRBV28; size: .; J: TRBJ2-3; D: .; CDR3: CASNGEGLSTDTQYF; DNA: TGTGCCAGCAATGGTGAGGGCCTCAGCACAGATACGCAGTATTTT
V: TRBV7-3; size: .; J: TRBJ1-1; D: TRBD1; CDR3: CAIRQGGFTEAFF; DNA: TGTGCCATAAGACAGGGGGGTTTCACTGAAGCTTTCTTT
V: TRBV20-1; size: few; J: TRBJ1-5; D: .; CDR3: CSASALGDGQPQHF; DNA: TGCAGTGCTAGTGCCCTGGGAGACGGTCAGCCCCAGCATTTT
V: TRBV7-2; size: .; J: TRBJ2-4; D: .; CDR3: CASRTSGNIQYF; DNA: TGTGCCAGCAGGACCTCGGGAAACATTCAGTACTTC
V: TRBV3-1/TRBV3-2; size: .; J: TRBJ1-1; D: .; CDR3: CASRPGEMNTEAFF; DNA: TGTGCCAGCAGGCCCGGTGAGATGAACACTGAAGCTTTCTTT
V: TRBV10-3; size: .; J: TRBJ1-3; D: TRBD1; CDR3: CAISTQGATGNTIYF; DNA: TGTGCCATCAGTACACAGGGGGCGACGGGAAACACCATATATTTT
V: TRBV7-3; size: .; J: TRBJ1-1; D: .; CDR3: CASSSQGTEAFF; DNA: TGTGCCAGCAGCTCTCAGGGCACTGAAGCTTTCTTT
V: TRBV7-3; size: once; J: TRBJ2-7; D: .; CDR3: CASSLSDSYEQYF; DNA: TGTGCCAGCAGCTTATCAGACTCCTACGAGCAGTACTTC
V: TRBV10-3; size: .; J: TRBJ1-1; D: .; CDR3: CAISEGAGNRAEAFF; DNA: TGTGCCATCAGTGAGGGGGCAGGGAATAGGGCTGAAGCTTTCTTT
V: TRBV28; size: .; J: TRBJ1-5; D: TRBD1; CDR3: CASSFSTGGFIQPQHF; DNA: TGTGCCAGCAGTTTTTCTACAGGGGGCTTTATACAGCCCCAGCATTTT
V: TRBV7-9; size: .; J: TRBJ2-1; D: TRBD2; CDR3: CASSFSGAGGPNNEQFF; DNA: TGTGCCAGCAGCTTCTCTGGAGCGGGAGGGCCTAACAATGAGCAGTTCTTC
V: TRBV27; size: .; J: TRBJ1-1; D: TRBD1; CDR3: CASSRDRARMNTEAFF; DNA: TGTGCCAGCAGCCGAGACAGGGCGCGCATGAACACTGAAGCTTTCTTT
V: TRBV30; size: .; J: TRBJ2-7; D: .; CDR3: CAWSVQDDTSEQYF; DNA: TGTGCCTGGAGTGTACAGGATGATACTTCCGAGCAGTACTTC
V: TRBV19; size: .; J: TRBJ1-1; D: TRBD1; CDR3: CASGRRGQAEAFF; DNA: TGTGCCAGTGGGCGAAGAGGACAGGCTGAAGCTTTCTTT
V: TRBV27; size: once; J: TRBJ2-7; D: TRBD2; CDR3: CASKRGGPLYEQYF; DNA: TGTGCCAGTAAACGCGGGGGGCCGCTCTACGAGCAGTACTTC
V: TRBV28; size: .; J: TRBJ1-2; D: TRBD1; CDR3: CASRTGQGARGYTF; DNA: TGTGCCAGCAGAACCGGACAGGGGGCGAGAGGCTACACCTTC
V: TRBV28; size: .; J: TRBJ2-2; D: TRBD2; CDR3: CASTFVASGRANTGELFF; DNA: TGTGCCTCGACTTTCGTGGCTAGCGGGAGGGCCAACACCGGGGAGCTGTTTTTT
V: TRBV3-1/TRBV3-2; size: .; J: TRBJ2-3; D: TRBD2; CDR3: CASSLTSGRGDTQYF; DNA: TGTGCCAGCAGCCTAACTAGCGGGAGAGGAGATACGCAGTATTTT
V: TRBV4-3; size: .; J: TRBJ2-2; D: .; CDR3: CASSQPGGPGELFF; DNA: TGCGCCAGCAGCCAACCAGGGGGGCCCGGGGAGCTGTTTTTT
V: TRBV27; size: .; J: TRBJ1-4; D: .; CDR3: CASSLVGANEKLFF; DNA: TGTGCCAGCAGTTTAGTAGGGGCTAATGAAAAACTGTTTTTT
V: TRBV6-5; size: .; J: TRBJ1-1; D: .; CDR3: CASGRGGGNTEAFF; DNA: TGTGCCAGCGGTCGGGGCGGGGGGAACACTGAAGCTTTCTTT
V: TRBV6-5; size: .; J: TRBJ2-7; D: .; CDR3: CASRWAGGSSYEQYF; DNA: TGTGCCAGCAGGTGGGCTGGGGGGAGCTCCTACGAGCAGTACTTC
V: TRBV5-6; size: once; J: TRBJ1-2; D: TRBD1; CDR3: CASSLDRGIYGYTF; DNA: TGTGCCAGCAGCTTGGACAGGGGGATCTATGGCTACACCTTC
V: TRBV27; size: once; J: TRBJ1-2; D: TRBD1; CDR3: CASRPLNSGQGYGYTF; DNA: TGTGCCAGCAGGCCCTTAAACTCGGGACAGGGCTATGGCTACACCTTC
V: TRBV11-2; size: .; J: TRBJ2-3; D: .; CDR3: CASSIAEFTPDTQYF; DNA: TGTGCCAGCAGCATAGCGGAGTTTACCCCAGATACGCAGTATTTT
V: TRBV28; size: .; J: TRBJ1-5; D: TRBD1; CDR3: CASSLDTGTGGVQPQHF; DNA: TGTGCCAGCAGTTTAGACACCGGGACAGGGGGCGTACAGCCCCAGCATTTT
V: TRBV7-2; size: .; J: TRBJ1-4; D: TRBD1; CDR3: CASTDRGNEKLFF; DNA: TGTGCCAGCACGGACAGGGGGAATGAAAAACTGTTTTTT
V: TRBV6-5; size: .; J: TRBJ2-7; D: .; CDR3: CASSYEGSSSHEQYF; DNA: TGTGCCAGCAGTTACGAAGGGAGTTCAAGCCACGAGCAGTACTTC
V: TRBV25-1; size: .; J: TRBJ1-1; D: .; CDR3: CASSQPGDRAEAFF; DNA: TGTGCCAGCAGCCAACCGGGAGACCGGGCTGAAGCTTTCTTT
V: TRBV29-1; size: few; J: TRBJ1-5; D: .; CDR3: CSVGELRNQPQHF; DNA: TGCAGCGTTGGCGAGCTCAGGAATCAGCCCCAGCATTTT
V: TRBV5-1; size: .; J: TRBJ2-7; D: .; CDR3: CASSFWLISYEQYF; DNA: TGCGCCAGCAGCTTCTGGCTTATCTCCTACGAGCAGTACTTC
V: TRBV20-1; size: few; J: TRBJ2-7; D: .; CDR3: CSAEQGYEQYF; DNA: TGCAGTGCTGAACAGGGCTACGAGCAGTACTTC
V: TRBV4-3; size: .; J: TRBJ1-1; D: .; CDR3: CASSQDRPSGIDTEAFF; DNA: TGCGCCAGCAGCCAAGATCGTCCGTCAGGGATTGACACTGAAGCTTTCTTT
V: TRBV5-1; size: .; J: TRBJ2-7; D: .; CDR3: CASSLFQDTSSYEQYF; DNA: TGCGCCAGCAGCTTGTTCCAGGACACAAGCTCCTACGAGCAGTACTTC
V: TRBV5-1; size: .; J: TRBJ2-1; D: .; CDR3: CASSAVGGSYNEQFF; DNA: TGCGCCAGCAGCGCGGTGGGGGGATCCTACAATGAGCAGTTCTTC